The clone carrying this T cell receptor beta chain was seen a few times. As yet, its antigen is unknown. These data belong to a study of vaccination and CD4 T cells after COVID-19. As for the study in general: The post-COVID samples were taken a median around 93 days after diagnosis, anywhere from 35 to 161. Post-vaccine sample collection happened at a median of about 72 days after dose two, ranging 14 to 241.

Treatment indicated: 10-day PBMC culture with coronavirus spike peptide pools or control peptides (ViraFEST assay). Sequencing of cultured CD4+ T cell DNA used the Oncomine TCR Beta short-read assay. It was from cultured CD4+ T cells that genomic DNA was extracted. TCRdb reprocessed the PCR reads via MiXCR and lists one record per CDR3 protein. Of more than 9,500 distinct CDR3 sequences in the sample, around 30% were seen once. Sequencing used cultured CD4+ T cells from blood. This TCR was sampled from a human donor with COVID-19.

The CDR3 region is CSARDLGVGGYTF. The CDR3 region has the DNA TGCAGTGCTAGAGATCTTGGGGTGGGTGGCTACACCTTC. The chain uses TRBV20-1 and TRBJ1-2, with unresolved D. Germline V gene lookup returns CDR1 DFQATT and CDR2 SNEGSKA (reference sequence). V was cut by 0 bases and J by 7 bases, with 12 bases left in between. This CDR3 has 13 residues.